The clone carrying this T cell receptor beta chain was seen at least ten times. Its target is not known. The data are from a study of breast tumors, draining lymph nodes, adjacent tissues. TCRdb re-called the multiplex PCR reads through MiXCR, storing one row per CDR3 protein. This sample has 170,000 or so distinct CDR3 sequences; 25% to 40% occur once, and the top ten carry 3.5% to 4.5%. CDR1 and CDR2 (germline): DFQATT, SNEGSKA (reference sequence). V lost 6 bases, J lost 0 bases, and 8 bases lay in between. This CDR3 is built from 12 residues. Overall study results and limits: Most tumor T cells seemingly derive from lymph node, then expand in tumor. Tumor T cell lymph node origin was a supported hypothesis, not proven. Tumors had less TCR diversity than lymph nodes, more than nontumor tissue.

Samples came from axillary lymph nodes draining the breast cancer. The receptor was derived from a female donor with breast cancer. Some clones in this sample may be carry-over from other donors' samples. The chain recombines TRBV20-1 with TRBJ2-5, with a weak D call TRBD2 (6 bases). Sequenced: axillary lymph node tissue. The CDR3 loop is CSAPGDQETQYF. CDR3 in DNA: TGCAGTGCCCCGGGGGACCAAGAGACCCAGTACTTC.